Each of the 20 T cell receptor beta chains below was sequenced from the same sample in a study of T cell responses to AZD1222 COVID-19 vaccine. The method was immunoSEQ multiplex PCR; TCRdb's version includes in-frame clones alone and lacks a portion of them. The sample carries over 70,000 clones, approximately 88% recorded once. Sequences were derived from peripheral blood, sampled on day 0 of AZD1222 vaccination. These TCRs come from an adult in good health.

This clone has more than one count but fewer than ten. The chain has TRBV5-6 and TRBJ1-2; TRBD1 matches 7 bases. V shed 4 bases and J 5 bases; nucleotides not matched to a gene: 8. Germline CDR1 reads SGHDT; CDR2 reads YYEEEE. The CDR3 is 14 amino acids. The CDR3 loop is CASSLRDSPYGYTF. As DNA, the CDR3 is TGTGCCAGCAGCCTCCGGGACAGCCCTTATGGCTACACCTTC.

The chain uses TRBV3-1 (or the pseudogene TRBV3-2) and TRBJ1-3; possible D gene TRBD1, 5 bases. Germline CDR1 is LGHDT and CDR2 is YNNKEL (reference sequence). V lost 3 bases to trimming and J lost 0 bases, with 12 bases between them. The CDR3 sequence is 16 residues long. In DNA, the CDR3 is TGTGCCAGCAGCCAGTTTACAGGAGCCTCTGGAAACACCATATATTTT. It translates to CASSQFTGASGNTIYF.

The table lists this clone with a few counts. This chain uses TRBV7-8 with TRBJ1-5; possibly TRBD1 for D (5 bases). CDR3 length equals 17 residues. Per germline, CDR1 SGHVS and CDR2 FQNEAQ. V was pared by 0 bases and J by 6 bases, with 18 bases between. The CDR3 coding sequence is TGTGCCAGCAGCTTAGCCCATTGGGAGGGGAACCCTCAGCCCCAGCATTTT. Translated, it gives CASSLAHWEGNPQPQHF.

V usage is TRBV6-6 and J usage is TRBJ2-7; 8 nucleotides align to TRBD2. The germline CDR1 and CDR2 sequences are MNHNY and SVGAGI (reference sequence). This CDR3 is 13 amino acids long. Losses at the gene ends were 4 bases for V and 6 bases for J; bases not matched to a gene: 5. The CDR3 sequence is CASSSLGRGEQYF. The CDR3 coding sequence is TGTGCCAGCAGTTCCCTCGGGAGGGGCGAGCAGTACTTC.

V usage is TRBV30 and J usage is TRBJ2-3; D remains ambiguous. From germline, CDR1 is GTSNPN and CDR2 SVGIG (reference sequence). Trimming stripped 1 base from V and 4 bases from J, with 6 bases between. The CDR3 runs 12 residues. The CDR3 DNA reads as TGTGCCTGGAGTGAACGGTCAGATACGCAGTATTTT. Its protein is CAWSERSDTQYF.

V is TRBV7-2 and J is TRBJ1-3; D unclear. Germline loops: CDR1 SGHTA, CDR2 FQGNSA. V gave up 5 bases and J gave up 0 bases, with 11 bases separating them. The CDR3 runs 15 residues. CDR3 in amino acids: CASSIGPASGNTIYF. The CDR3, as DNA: TGTGCCAGCAGCATAGGACCGGCCTCTGGAAACACCATATATTTT.

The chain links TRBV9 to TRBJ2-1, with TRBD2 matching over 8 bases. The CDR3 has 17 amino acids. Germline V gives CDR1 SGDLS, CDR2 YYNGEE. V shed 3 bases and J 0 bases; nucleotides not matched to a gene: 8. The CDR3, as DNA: TGTGCCAGCAGCGACCCACCGGGAGGGAGCTCCTACAATGAGCAGTTCTTC. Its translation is CASSDPPGGSSYNEQFF.

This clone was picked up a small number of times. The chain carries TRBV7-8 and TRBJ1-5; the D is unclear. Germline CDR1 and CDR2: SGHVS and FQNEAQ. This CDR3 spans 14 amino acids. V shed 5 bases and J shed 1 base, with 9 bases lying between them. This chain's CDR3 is CASSKVGSNQPQHF. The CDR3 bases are TGTGCCAGCAGCAAGGTTGGCAGCAATCAGCCCCAGCATTTT.

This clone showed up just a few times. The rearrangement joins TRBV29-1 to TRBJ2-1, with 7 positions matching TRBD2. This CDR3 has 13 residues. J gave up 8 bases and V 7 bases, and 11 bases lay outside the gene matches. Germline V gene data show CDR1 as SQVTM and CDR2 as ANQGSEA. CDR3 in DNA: TGCAGCGCGAGGGGCGGGAGCGGCGATGAGCAGTTCTTC. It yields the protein CSARGGSGDEQFF.

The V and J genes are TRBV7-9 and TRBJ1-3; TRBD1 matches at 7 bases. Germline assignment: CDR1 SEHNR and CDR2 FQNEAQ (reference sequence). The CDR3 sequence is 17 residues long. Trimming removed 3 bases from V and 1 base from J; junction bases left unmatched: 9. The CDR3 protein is CASSLGDSPKSGNTIYF. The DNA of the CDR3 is TGTGCCAGCAGCTTGGGGGACAGCCCCAAATCTGGAAACACCATATATTTT.

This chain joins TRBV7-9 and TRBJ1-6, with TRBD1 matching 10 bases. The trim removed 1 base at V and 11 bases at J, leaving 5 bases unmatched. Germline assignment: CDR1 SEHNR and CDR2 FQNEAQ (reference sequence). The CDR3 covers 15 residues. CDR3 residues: CASSLGGTGDPPLHF. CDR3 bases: TGTGCCAGCAGCTTAGGGGGGACAGGGGATCCACCCCTCCACTTT.

CDR3 region: CASRGTGAQPQHF. The CDR3 DNA reads TGTGCCAGCAGGGGGACAGGGGCTCAGCCCCAGCATTTT. The chain links TRBV28 to TRBJ1-5; TRBD1 aligns across 10 bases. Germline V gene data show CDR1 as MDHEN and CDR2 as SYDVKM. The CDR3 is made up of 13 amino acids. Trimming at V came to 6 bases and at J to 6 bases, leaving 2 bases not matched to a gene.

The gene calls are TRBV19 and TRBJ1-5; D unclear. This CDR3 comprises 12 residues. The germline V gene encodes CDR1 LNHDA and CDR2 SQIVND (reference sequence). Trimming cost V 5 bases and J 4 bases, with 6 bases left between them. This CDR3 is CASSPRNQPQHF. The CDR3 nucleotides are TGTGCCAGTAGTCCCCGAAATCAGCCCCAGCATTTT.

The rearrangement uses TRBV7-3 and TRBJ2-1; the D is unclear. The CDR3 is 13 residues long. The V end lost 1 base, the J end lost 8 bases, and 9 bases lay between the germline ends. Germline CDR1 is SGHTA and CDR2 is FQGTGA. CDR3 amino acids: CASSLMYPHEQFF. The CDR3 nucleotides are TGTGCCAGCAGCTTAATGTACCCTCATGAGCAGTTCTTC.

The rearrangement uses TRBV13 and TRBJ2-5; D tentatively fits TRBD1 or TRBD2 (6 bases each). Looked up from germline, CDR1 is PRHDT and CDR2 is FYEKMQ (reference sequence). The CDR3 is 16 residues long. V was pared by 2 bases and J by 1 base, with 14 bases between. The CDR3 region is CASSLTQWGAQETQYF. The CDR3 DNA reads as TGTGCCAGCAGCTTAACCCAATGGGGGGCCCAAGAGACCCAGTACTTC.

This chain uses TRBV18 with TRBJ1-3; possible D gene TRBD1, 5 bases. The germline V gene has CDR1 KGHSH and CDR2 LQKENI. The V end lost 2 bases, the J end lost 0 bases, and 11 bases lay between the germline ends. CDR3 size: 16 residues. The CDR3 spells CASSPFRDYSGNTIYF. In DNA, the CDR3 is TGTGCCAGCTCACCATTCAGGGACTACTCTGGAAACACCATATATTTT.

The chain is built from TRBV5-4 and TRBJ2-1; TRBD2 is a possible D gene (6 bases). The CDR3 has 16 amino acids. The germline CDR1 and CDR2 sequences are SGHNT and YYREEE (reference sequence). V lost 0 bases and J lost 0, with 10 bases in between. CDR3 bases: TGTGCCAGCAGCTTGGATGGGGGGAGCTCCTACAATGAGCAGTTCTTC. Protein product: CASSLDGGSSYNEQFF. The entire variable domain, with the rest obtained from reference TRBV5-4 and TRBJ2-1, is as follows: ETGVTQSPTHLIKTRGQQVTLRCSSQSGHNTVSWYQQALGQGPQFIFQYYREEENGRGNFPPRFSGLQFPNYSSELNVNALELDDSALYLCASSLDGGSSYNEQFFGPGTRLTVL.

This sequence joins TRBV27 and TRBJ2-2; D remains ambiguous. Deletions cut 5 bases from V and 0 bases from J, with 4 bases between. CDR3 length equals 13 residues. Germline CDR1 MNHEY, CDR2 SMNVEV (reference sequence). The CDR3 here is CASSRTNTGELFF. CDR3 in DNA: TGTGCCAGCAGTCGGACGAACACCGGGGAGCTGTTTTTT.

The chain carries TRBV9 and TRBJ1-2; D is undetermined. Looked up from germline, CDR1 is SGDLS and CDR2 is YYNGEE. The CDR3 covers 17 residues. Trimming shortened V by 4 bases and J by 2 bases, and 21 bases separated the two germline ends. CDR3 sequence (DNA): TGTGCCAGCAGCCATGCCCAAATCCCTACCCCGAACTATGGCTACACCTTC. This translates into CASSHAQIPTPNYGYTF.

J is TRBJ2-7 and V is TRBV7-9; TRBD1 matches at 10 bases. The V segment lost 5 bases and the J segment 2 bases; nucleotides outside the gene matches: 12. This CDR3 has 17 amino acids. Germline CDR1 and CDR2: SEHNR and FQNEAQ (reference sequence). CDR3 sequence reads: CASSPREGDRGPYEQYF. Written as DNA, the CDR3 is TGTGCCAGCAGCCCCCGGGAGGGGGACAGGGGACCCTACGAGCAGTACTTC.